Presented here are 30 T cell receptor beta chains from one specimen sequenced in a study of shared clonotypes between healthy human individuals. Profiled with immunoSEQ multiplex PCR; TCRdb holds only in-frame clones, not every one. This sample has about 1.5 million clones, with more than 95% found just once. Material for sequencing was naive CD4+ T cells sorted from blood. Stated subset: CD45RA+ positively selected. The origin of the receptors is a man in his thirties or forties in good health.

The V gene is TRBV5-1, the J gene TRBJ2-3, with 15 bases lining up with TRBD2. CDR1 is SGHRS, CDR2 YFSETQ, per germline. The CDR3 covers 17 residues. Trimming took 6 bases from V and 5 from J; bases not matched to a gene: 10. The CDR3 DNA reads as TGCGCCAGCACCACCGGGACTAGCGGGAGGCCAGAAGATACGCAGTATTTT. Translating it yields CASTTGTSGRPEDTQYF.

The chain uses TRBV7-8 and TRBJ2-5, with D possibly TRBD2 on 6 matching bases. V lost 6 bases to trimming and J lost 7 bases, with 12 bases between them. There are 12 residues in the CDR3. Germline values: CDR1 SGHVS, CDR2 FQNEAQ. The CDR3 bases are TGTGCCAGCAGTTCCCGGGGAGGGACCCAGTACTTC. The encoded protein is CASSSRGGTQYF.

The V call is TRBV18, the J call TRBJ2-1, with 8 bases fitting TRBD2. Unmatched junction bases numbered 12, after V lost 6 bases and J lost 8 bases. The CDR3 loop spans 15 amino acids. CDR1 is KGHSH, CDR2 LQKENI, per germline. The CDR3 DNA is TGTGCCAGCTCGCCGTCGACTAGCGTTGTGGATGAGCAGTTCTTC. This codes for CASSPSTSVVDEQFF.

This clone has just one count. The chain links TRBV9 to TRBJ2-3, with 7 bases identical to TRBD2. Germline-derived CDR1 and CDR2 are SGDLS and YYNGEE. The CDR3 has 14 residues. Losses at the gene ends were 3 bases for V and 1 base for J; bases not matched to a gene: 2. CDR3 sequence (DNA): TGTGCCAGCAGCGAGGGGAGGGGCACAGATACGCAGTATTTT. Amino acid sequence: CASSEGRGTDTQYF.

Of note for this clone: Within the sample, other DNA sequences also encode this same CDR3. The J gene is TRBJ1-3, the V gene TRBV29-1; TRBD1 agrees at 8 bases. J was trimmed by 1 base and V by 6 bases; bases with no gene match: 2. The CDR3 contains 13 residues. The germline V gene encodes CDR1 SQVTM and CDR2 ANQGSEA. Here the CDR3 reads CSVGTGSGNTIYF. CDR3 in DNA: TGCAGCGTGGGGACAGGATCTGGAAACACCATATATTTT.

The count of this clone is one. The rearrangement links TRBV5-5 to TRBJ2-1; 8 bases line up with TRBD2. The ends lost 1 base at V and 0 bases at J; junction bases unmatched: 9. The CDR3 runs to 18 residues. Germline CDR1 reads SGHKS; CDR2 reads YYEKEE (reference sequence). The DNA of the CDR3 is TGTGCCAGCAGCTTGTATGCGACTAGCGAGATCTCCTACAATGAGCAGTTCTTC. This sequence encodes CASSLYATSEISYNEQFF.

The V gene is TRBV7-2, the J gene TRBJ1-4; no clear D. Trimming left V 5 bases short and J 10 bases short, with 20 bases between. Germline assignment: CDR1 SGHTA and CDR2 FQGNSA. This CDR3 is 15 amino acids long. This chain's CDR3 is CASSPSQEEVGKLFF. The CDR3 nucleotides read TGTGCCAGCAGCCCTAGTCAGGAAGAAGTTGGAAAACTGTTTTTT.

The chain couples TRBV27 to TRBJ2-1; 12 positions match TRBD2. Germline CDR1 reads MNHEY; CDR2 reads SMNVEV (reference sequence). The J segment lost 5 bases and the V segment lost 5 bases, leaving 7 bases of the junction unmatched. This CDR3 comprises 16 residues. For the CDR3, the DNA is TGTGCCAGCAGTCCCACGGGACTAGCGGGCAACAATGAGCAGTTCTTC. Protein product: CASSPTGLAGNNEQFF.

The rearrangement links TRBV6-1 to TRBJ1-2, with D perhaps matching TRBD1 (6 bases). This CDR3 has 15 residues. V dropped 6 bases and J dropped 2 bases, with 16 bases sitting between them. Germline CDR1 and CDR2: MNHNS and SASEGT. CDR3 bases: TGTGCCAGCAGCGATCCAGGACAGACCAACTATGGCTACACCTTC. This translates into CASSDPGQTNYGYTF.

The chain is built from TRBV6-6 and TRBJ1-1; tentative D call: TRBD1 (6 bases). Germline V gives CDR1 MNHNY, CDR2 SVGAGI (reference sequence). The CDR3 is made up of 16 amino acids. With 6 bases removed from V and 1 base from J, the gap between germline ends came to 18 bases. The CDR3, as DNA: TGTGCCAGCAGCCGTCGACAGGTGGGGTGGAACACTGAAGCTTTCTTT. This gives the protein CASSRRQVGWNTEAFF.

The V and J genes are TRBV5-4 and TRBJ2-1; D gene uncertain. Germline V gives CDR1 SGHNT, CDR2 YYREEE (reference sequence). V was trimmed by 4 bases and J by 9 bases, leaving 14 bases between them. This CDR3 is built from 13 residues. The CDR3 bases are TGTGCCAGCAGCACGGACCTAAGTGGTGAGCAGTTCTTC. Translated: CASSTDLSGEQFF.

This sequence joins TRBV6-5 and TRBJ1-4, with 8 bases lining up with TRBD1. Looked up from germline, CDR1 is MNHEY and CDR2 is SVGAGI. This CDR3 is 14 amino acids long. Trimming removed 3 bases from V and 8 bases from J; junction bases left unmatched: 5. Here the CDR3 reads CASSYQGAAEKLFF. The DNA of the CDR3 is TGTGCCAGCAGTTATCAGGGGGCGGCGGAAAAACTGTTTTTT.

CDR3 residues: CASSFTGINEQYF. CDR3 nucleotides: TGCGCCAGCAGCTTCACAGGGATCAACGAGCAGTACTTC. The chain has TRBV5-1 and TRBJ2-7; D may be TRBD1 (6 bases). Germline V CDR1 and CDR2: SGHRS, YFSETQ. The germline V and J ends were trimmed by 2 bases and 5 bases, with 11 bases remaining between them. The CDR3 spans 13 residues.

This chain links TRBV5-4 with TRBJ1-2, with TRBD1 as a possible D gene (6 bases). Per the germline V gene, CDR1 is SGHNT and CDR2 is YYREEE (reference sequence). Trimming stripped 0 bases from V and 4 bases from J, with 10 bases between. This CDR3 has 14 residues. CDR3 coding DNA: TGTGCCAGCAGCTTGGACCAGGGGATCTATGGCTACACCTTC. It yields the protein CASSLDQGIYGYTF.

The V and J genes are TRBV7-9 and TRBJ2-7; possibly TRBD2 for D (5 bases). Germline-derived CDR1 and CDR2 are SEHNR and FQNEAQ (reference sequence). The CDR3 consists of 15 residues. V lost 2 bases and J 4 bases, leaving 15 bases between the germline ends. The CDR3 sequence is CASSLFGETSYEQYF. As DNA, the CDR3 is TGTGCCAGCAGCTTATTTGGTGAAACTAGTTACGAGCAGTACTTC.

This clone appeared once. The CDR3, as DNA: TGTGCCAGCAGCCCACTCCCCGGGACAGGGGGAACTGGAAACACCATATATTTT. Its protein product is CASSPLPGTGGTGNTIYF. The J gene is TRBJ1-3, the V gene TRBV7-2; TRBD1 aligns across 11 bases. Germline V gene data show CDR1 as SGHTA and CDR2 as FQGNSA. J lost 2 bases, V lost 5 bases, and 11 bases had no gene match. The CDR3 runs to 18 residues.

The chain links TRBV28 to TRBJ2-1; perhaps TRBD2 as D (6 bases). The ends were cut back, 6 bases at V and 5 bases at J, with 14 bases in the middle. The CDR3 is 14 residues long. Germline V gene sequence: CDR1 MDHEN, CDR2 SYDVKM. The CDR3 DNA reads as TGTGCCAGCAGGGGAAAGACTAGTGACAATGAGCAGTTCTTC. This gives the protein CASRGKTSDNEQFF.

The chain couples TRBV21-1 to TRBJ2-7; the table's D call, TRBD1, has no DNA check behind it. TRBV21-1 corresponds to a pseudogene. The CDR3 spans 15 residues. The CDR3 here is CASSGPGQGYHEQYF. CDR3 coding DNA: TGTGCCAGCAGCGGTCCGGGACAGGGGTACCACGAGCAGTACTTC.

The rearrangement joins TRBV6-1 to TRBJ2-4, with TRBD1 matching 8 bases. V trimming: 7 bases; J trimming: 5 bases; junction bases outside the gene matches: 7. Germline assignment: CDR1 MNHNS and CDR2 SASEGT. The CDR3 totals 14 residues. Written as DNA, the CDR3 is TGTGCCAGCATGACAGGGGTCCTCGAAAACATTCAGTACTTC. Protein sequence: CASMTGVLENIQYF.

This chain joins TRBV10-2 and TRBJ2-4; D not resolved. The V end lost 3 bases, the J end lost 0 bases, and 6 bases lay between the germline ends. Germline CDR1 is WSHSY and CDR2 is SAAADI. The CDR3 is made up of 14 amino acids. The CDR3 region has the DNA TGCGCCAGCAGTGATACATTAGCCAAAAACATTCAGTACTTC. Amino acid sequence: CASSDTLAKNIQYF.

This clone was observed a handful of times. Other DNA sequences in the same sample also yield this CDR3. This rearrangement joins TRBV7-3 to TRBJ2-3; D unclear. V was trimmed by 0 bases and J by 4 bases, leaving 8 bases between them. The germline CDR1 and CDR2 sequences are SGHTA and FQGTGA. This CDR3 has 14 residues. CDR3 protein: CASSLTGVADTQYF. The CDR3 DNA is TGTGCCAGCAGCTTAACTGGGGTCGCAGATACGCAGTATTTT.

V gene TRBV4-1 combines with J gene TRBJ2-7, with a tentative D call TRBD2 (5 bases). V lost 0 bases and J 2 bases, leaving 8 bases between the germline ends. The CDR3 is 14 amino acids. Germline-derived CDR1 and CDR2 are MGHRA and YSYEKL. The CDR3 protein is CASSQDGLPYEQYF. CDR3 nucleotide sequence: TGCGCCAGCAGCCAAGACGGACTTCCCTACGAGCAGTACTTC.

A remark on this clone: The same CDR3 can be traced to other DNA sequences in this sample. The CDR3 bases are TGTGCCAGCAGCAGTTACGAGCAGTACTTC. It translates to CASSSYEQYF. The chain combines TRBV21-1 with TRBJ2-7. TRBV21-1 is assigned pseudogene status. CDR3 length equals 10 residues.

The gene calls are TRBV28 and TRBJ2-1; D assignment may be TRBD1 or TRBD2 (5 bases each). The CDR3 has 14 amino acids. Germline CDR1 MDHEN, CDR2 SYDVKM. Trimming left V 5 bases short and J 7 bases short, with 15 bases between. The CDR3 DNA reads as TGTGCCAGCAGTGGTGGGACCGCGAGGAATGAGCAGTTCTTC. Residues: CASSGGTARNEQFF.

This chain connects TRBV27 to TRBJ2-7, with TRBD1 identical over 8 bases. The CDR3 loop spans 17 amino acids. Germline assignment: CDR1 MNHEY and CDR2 SMNVEV (reference sequence). Trimming at V came to 5 bases and at J to 3 bases, leaving 15 bases not matched to a gene. The CDR3 DNA follows: TGTGCCAGCAGTCCATCCCCCCGACAGGGGCAGATCTACGAGCAGTACTTC. Translated, it gives CASSPSPRQGQIYEQYF.

The chain links TRBV9 to TRBJ2-2, with a weak D call TRBD1 (5 bases). Germline values: CDR1 SGDLS, CDR2 YYNGEE. The V end lost 0 bases, the J end lost 4 bases, and 13 bases lay between the germline ends. The CDR3 totals 16 residues. In DNA, the CDR3 is TGTGCCAGCAGCGTAGATATAAAAAGGGGCACCGGGGAGCTGTTTTTT. It encodes CASSVDIKRGTGELFF.

The V call is TRBV5-5, the J call TRBJ1-4; a weak D match, TRBD1 (5 bases). The germline V gene has CDR1 SGHKS and CDR2 YYEKEE (reference sequence). V dropped 4 bases and J dropped 8 bases, with 12 bases sitting between them. This CDR3 is built from 13 residues. The chain's CDR3 is CASSRGTEEKLFF. In nucleotides, the CDR3 is TGTGCCAGCAGCAGGGGTACGGAGGAAAAACTGTTTTTT.

The chain is built from TRBV7-3 and TRBJ1-2; no reliable D call. Trimming cost V 2 bases and J 6 bases, with 10 bases left between them. Germline V CDR1 and CDR2: SGHTA, FQGTGA. The CDR3 consists of 13 residues. CDR3 coding DNA: TGTGCCAGCAGCTTAGGCGGCAGAAATGGCTACACCTTC. This translates into CASSLGGRNGYTF. Supplemented by reference TRBV7-3 and TRBJ1-2, the full variable domain reads GAGVSQTPSNKVTEKGKYVELRCDPISGHTALYWYRQSLGQGPEFLIYFQGTGAADDSGLPNDRFFAVRPEGSVSTLKIQRTERGDSAVYLCASSLGGRNGYTFGSGTRLTVV.

This clone was observed once. This chain connects TRBV5-1 to TRBJ2-3; D uncertain. The CDR3 covers 15 residues. Deletions cut 0 bases from V and 4 bases from J, with 12 bases between. CDR1 SGHRS and CDR2 YFSETQ come from the germline V gene. The CDR3 coding sequence is TGCGCCAGCAGCTTGGTTGAGGTGTACGCAGATACGCAGTATTTT. Translated, it gives CASSLVEVYADTQYF. The whole variable domain, remainder taken from reference TRBV5-1 and TRBJ2-3, is KAGVTQTPRYLIKTRGQQVTLSCSPISGHRSVSWYQQTPGQGLQFLFEYFSETQRNKGNFPGRFSGRQFSNSRSEMNVSTLELGDSALYLCASSLVEVYADTQYFGPGTRLTVL.

The rearrangement links TRBV6-5 to TRBJ2-1, with TRBD1 as a possible D gene (7 bases). V lost 7 bases to trimming and J lost 5 bases, with 18 bases between them. This CDR3 spans 15 amino acids. CDR1 is MNHEY, CDR2 SVGAGI, per germline. The CDR3 protein is CASTPLAGQHNEQFF. CDR3 nucleotides: TGTGCCAGCACCCCCTTGGCGGGACAGCACAATGAGCAGTTCTTC.